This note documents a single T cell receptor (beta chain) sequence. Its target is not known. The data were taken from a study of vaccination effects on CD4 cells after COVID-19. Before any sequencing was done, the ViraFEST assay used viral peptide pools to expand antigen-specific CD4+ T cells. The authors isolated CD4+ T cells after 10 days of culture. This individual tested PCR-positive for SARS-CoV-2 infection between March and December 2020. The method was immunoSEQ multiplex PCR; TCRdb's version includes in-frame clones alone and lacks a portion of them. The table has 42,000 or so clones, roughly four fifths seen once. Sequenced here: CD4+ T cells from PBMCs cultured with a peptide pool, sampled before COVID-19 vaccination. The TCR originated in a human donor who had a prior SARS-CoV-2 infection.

The CDR3 loop is CASGLETYEQYF. CDR3 nucleotide sequence: TGTGCCAGCGGGCTCGAGACCTACGAGCAGTACTTC. The chain has TRBV2 and TRBJ2-7, with unresolved D. The CDR3 is 12 amino acids. V gave up 8 bases and J gave up 2 bases, with 10 bases separating them. The germline V gene has CDR1 SNHLY and CDR2 FYNNEI.